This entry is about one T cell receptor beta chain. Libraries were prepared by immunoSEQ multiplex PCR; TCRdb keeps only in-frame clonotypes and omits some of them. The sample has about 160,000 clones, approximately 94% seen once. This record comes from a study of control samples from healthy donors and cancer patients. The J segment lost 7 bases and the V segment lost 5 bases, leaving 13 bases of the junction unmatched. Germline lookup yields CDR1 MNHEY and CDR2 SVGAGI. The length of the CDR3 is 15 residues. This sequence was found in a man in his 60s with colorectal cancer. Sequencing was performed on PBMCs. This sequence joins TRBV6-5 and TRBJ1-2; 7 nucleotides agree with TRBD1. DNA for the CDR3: TGTGCCAGCAGTCGTGACAGGGTTAGGAGGGGTGGCTACACCTTC. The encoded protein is CASSRDRVRRGGYTF.